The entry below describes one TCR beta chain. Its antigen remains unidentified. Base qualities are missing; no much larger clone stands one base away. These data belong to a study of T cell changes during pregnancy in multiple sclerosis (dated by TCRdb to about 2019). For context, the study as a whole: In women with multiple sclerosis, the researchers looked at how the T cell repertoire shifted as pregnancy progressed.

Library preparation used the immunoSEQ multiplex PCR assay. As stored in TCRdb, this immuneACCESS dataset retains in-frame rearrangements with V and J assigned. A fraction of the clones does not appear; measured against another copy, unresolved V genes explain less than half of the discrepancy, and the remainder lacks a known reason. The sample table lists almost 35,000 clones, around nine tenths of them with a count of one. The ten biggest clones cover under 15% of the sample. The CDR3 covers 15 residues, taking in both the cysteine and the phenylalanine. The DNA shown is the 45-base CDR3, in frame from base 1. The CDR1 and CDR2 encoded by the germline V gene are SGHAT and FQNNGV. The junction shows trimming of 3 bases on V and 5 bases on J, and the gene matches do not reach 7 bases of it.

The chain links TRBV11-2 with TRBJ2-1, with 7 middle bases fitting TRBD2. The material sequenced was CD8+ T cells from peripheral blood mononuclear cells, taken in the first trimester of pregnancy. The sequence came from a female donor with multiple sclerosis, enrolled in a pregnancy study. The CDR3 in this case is CASSFWGGTDNEQFF. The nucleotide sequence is TGTGCCAGCAGCTTTTGGGGGGGAACGGACAATGAGCAGTTCTTC.